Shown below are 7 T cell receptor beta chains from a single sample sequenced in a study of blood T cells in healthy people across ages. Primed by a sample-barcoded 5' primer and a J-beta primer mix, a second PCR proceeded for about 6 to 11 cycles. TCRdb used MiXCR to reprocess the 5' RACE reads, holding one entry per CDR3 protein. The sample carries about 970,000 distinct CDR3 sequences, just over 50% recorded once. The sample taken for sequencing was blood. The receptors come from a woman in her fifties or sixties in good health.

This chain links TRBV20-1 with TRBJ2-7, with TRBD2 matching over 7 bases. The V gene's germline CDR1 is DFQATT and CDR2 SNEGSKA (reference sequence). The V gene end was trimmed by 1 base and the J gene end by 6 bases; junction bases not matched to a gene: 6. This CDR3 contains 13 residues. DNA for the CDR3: TGCAGTGCTAGAGCGAGCGGGACCCCCGAGCAGTACTTC. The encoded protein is CSARASGTPEQYF.

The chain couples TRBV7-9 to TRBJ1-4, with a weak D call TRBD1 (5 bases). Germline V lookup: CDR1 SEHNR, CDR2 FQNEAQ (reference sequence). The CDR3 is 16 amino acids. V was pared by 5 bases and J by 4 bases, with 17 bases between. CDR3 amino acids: CASSRIPGRNNEKLFF. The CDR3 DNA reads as TGTGCCAGCAGCCGTATCCCGGGACGGAATAATGAAAAACTGTTTTTT.

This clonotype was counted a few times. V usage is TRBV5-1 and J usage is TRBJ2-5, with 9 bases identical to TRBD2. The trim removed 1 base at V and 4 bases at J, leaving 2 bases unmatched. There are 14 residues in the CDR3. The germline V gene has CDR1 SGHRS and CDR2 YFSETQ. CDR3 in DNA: TGCGCCAGCAGCTTGTTACTAGCGGGAGAGACCCAGTACTTC. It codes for CASSLLLAGETQYF.

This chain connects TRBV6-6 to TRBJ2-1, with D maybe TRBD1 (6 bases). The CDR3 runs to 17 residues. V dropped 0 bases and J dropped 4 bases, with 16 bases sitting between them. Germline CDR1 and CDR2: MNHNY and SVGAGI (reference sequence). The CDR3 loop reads CASSYSSTGIGYNEQFF. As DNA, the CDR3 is TGTGCCAGCAGTTACTCCTCCACAGGGATAGGGTACAATGAGCAGTTCTTC.

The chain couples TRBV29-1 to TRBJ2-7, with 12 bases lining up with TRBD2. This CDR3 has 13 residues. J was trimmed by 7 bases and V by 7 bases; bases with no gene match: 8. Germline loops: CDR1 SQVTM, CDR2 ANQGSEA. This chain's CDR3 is CSGRLAGDNEQYF. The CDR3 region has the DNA TGCAGCGGAAGACTAGCGGGAGACAATGAGCAGTACTTC.

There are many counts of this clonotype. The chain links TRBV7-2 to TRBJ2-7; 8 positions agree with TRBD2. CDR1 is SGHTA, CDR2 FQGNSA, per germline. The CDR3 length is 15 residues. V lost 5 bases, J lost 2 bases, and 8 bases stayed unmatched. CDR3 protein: CASSRDGAGAYEQYF. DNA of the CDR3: TGTGCCAGCAGCCGCGACGGAGCGGGAGCCTACGAGCAGTACTTC.

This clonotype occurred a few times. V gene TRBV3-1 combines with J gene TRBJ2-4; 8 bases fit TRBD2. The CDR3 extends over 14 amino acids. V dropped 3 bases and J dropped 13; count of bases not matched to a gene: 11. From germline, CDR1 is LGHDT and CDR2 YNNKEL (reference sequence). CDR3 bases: TGTGCCAGCAGCCAGCGGCGGGAGGCAAGGGAGCAGTACTTC. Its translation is CASSQRREAREQYF.